Listed here is a single TCR beta chain. No antigen is known for it. When sampled, the donors appeared nominally healthy, though they likely had unrecorded immune exposures. This sample was taken from a study of cytomegalovirus exposure and HLA in healthy donors. Study-level findings and limits: The investigators catalogued some 160 TCR beta chains as cytomegalovirus-associated.

Germline CDR1 and CDR2: SGHDT and YYEEEE. This CDR3 is built from 13 residues. V lost 2 bases, J lost 4 bases, and 8 bases lay in between. With 60 Vbeta and 13 Jbeta primers, the PCR was carried out. The method was immunoSEQ multiplex PCR; TCRdb's version includes in-frame clones alone and lacks a portion of them. This sample has 150,000 to 200,000 clones, with approximately 9.5% found just once. The clonotype originates from a young woman in good health and CMV-seropositive. The material sequenced was PBMCs. The chain carries TRBV5-6 and TRBJ2-3; D unclear. The CDR3 region has the DNA TGTGCCAGCAGCTTCCCGGTAGCAGATACGCAGTATTTT. Translating gives CASSFPVADTQYF.